This note documents a single TCR beta chain sequence. Its specific antigen is unknown. The sample holds no much larger clone one base away, and base qualities are not on file. V is cut by 4 bases and J by 5 bases, and the space between the germline ends is 13 bases. The germline V gene encodes CDR1 KGHDR and CDR2 SFDVKD. The CDR3 goes from the cysteine to the phenylalanine over 14 residues. The retained sequence is limited to the CDR3, 42 bases, with the frame set at the first base. Peripheral blood CD8+ and CD4+ T cells from healthy donors, Susac syndrome patients and multiple sclerosis patients were profiled by high-throughput TCR beta sequencing. Treatment-naive patients with stable or active relapsing-remitting disease fulfilling revised McDonald criteria were used as multiple sclerosis controls. Bulk CD8+ and CD4+ T cells were purified by magnetic negative isolation, whereas CD8+ TEMRA cells were enriched by FACS. Blood was collected in EDTA tubes and processed within 24 hours, with PBMCs isolated through density gradient centrifugation. PBMCs intended for TCR sequencing were frozen in liquid nitrogen and were later thawed in a 37 degrees C water bath. The sorted or isolated CD4+, CD8+ and CD8+ TEMRA cells reached a purity of at least 90%.

The record originates from a study of CD8 T cells in Susac syndrome (dated by TCRdb to 2018 to 2020). Background for the entire study: Repertoire sequencing was used to test whether CD8+ T cell activation and differentiation in Susac syndrome was antigen driven.

RNA was extracted using the RNeasy kit, and roughly 0.45 to 1 microgram was reverse transcribed with random hexamers. TCR beta CDR3 regions were amplified with the immunoSEQ multiplex PCR assay covering 54 Vbeta and 13 Jbeta segments. PCR amplification bias was corrected by using a synthetic template baseline for primer optimization and computational correction. The authors' pipeline ran thus. Only productive sequences were kept, with reads annotated to V, D and J genes according to IMGT and analyzed in immunoSEQ Analyzer. Clonality was calculated as one minus the Shannon entropy normalized by log2 of the number of productive unique sequences. For each patient and control, public and private clones were evaluated within the 100 most prevalent clones. A clone was defined as Susac-specific if it was absent from the healthy and MS cohorts, from roughly 990 published viral clones and from other ImmuneACCESS disease sequences. TCRdb reanalyzed the raw reads on its own, using fastp at Q25 for trimming and MiXCR for clone calling, and kept in-frame beta chains. Records with the same CDR3 protein are collapsed into one entry carrying the most frequent genes and DNA. TCRdb, rather than the study authors, made the V and J calls. Present in this sample are fewer than 350,000 distinct CDR3 sequences, around 92% of which were seen just once. In total, the top ten clones hold roughly 0.059% of the sample.

The study at large found these results: The study acknowledged that relatively few individuals were included in the TCR sequencing and HLA analysis.

This receptor was taken from a human donor with multiple sclerosis. The chain is assembled from TRBV24-1 and TRBJ2-5, and perhaps TRBD2 as D gene, on 7 matching bases. Sequencing was done on a sample of CD4+ T cells from PBMCs. The CDR3: CATSDPGRGETQYF. The DNA sequence is TGTGCCACCAGTGACCCTGGGAGGGGGGAGACCCAGTACTTC.